The 11 T cell receptor beta chains below come from one sample, sequenced in a study of response to subunit inactivated influenza vaccine. TCRdb passed the RT-PCR reads through MiXCR, listing each CDR3 protein once. The sample has hundreds of thousands of distinct CDR3 sequences; 13% to 15% are singletons. The specimen was PBMCs from blood, collected roughly 15 days before vaccination. These receptors originate from a man aged 45 to 65 who received an inactivated influenza vaccine.

This clonotype was seen a few times. The chain recombines TRBV5-1 with TRBJ2-5; TRBD2 matches at 8 bases. With 4 bases clipped from V and 4 bases from J, the junction kept 6 bases outside the gene matches. CDR3 length: 14 amino acids. Germline assignment: CDR1 SGHRS and CDR2 YFSETQ. The CDR3 here is CASSPSLAGETQYF. CDR3 nucleotide sequence: TGCGCCAGCAGCCCGTCCCTAGCGGGAGAGACCCAGTACTTC.

This clonotype has at least ten counts. The chain joins TRBV6-5 to TRBJ2-7; D may be TRBD1 (5 bases). There are 11 residues in the CDR3. Germline CDR1 reads MNHEY; CDR2 reads SVGAGI. V was cut by 5 bases and J by 3 bases, with 5 bases left in between. The CDR3 DNA is TGTGCCAGCAGTGACAGCTACGAGCAGTACTTC. It encodes CASSDSYEQYF.

This chain connects TRBV7-3 to TRBJ2-5; 11 bases are a match to TRBD2. Germline CDR1 SGHTA, CDR2 FQGTGA. The length of the CDR3 is 15 residues. The V gene end was trimmed by 0 bases and the J gene end by 4 bases; junction bases not matched to a gene: 1. The CDR3, as DNA: TGTGCCAGCAGCTTAACTAGCGGGAGGGGAGAGACCCAGTACTTC. It encodes CASSLTSGRGETQYF.

In its sample, this clonotype was seen a few times. The rearrangement joins TRBV11-1 to TRBJ2-2; D may be TRBD2 (6 bases). Germline V CDR1 and CDR2: SGHAT, FQDESV (reference sequence). CDR3 length: 19 residues. V dropped 5 bases and J dropped 1 base, with 23 bases sitting between them. The CDR3: CASSPSPGREIQNTGELFF. The CDR3 DNA is TGTGCCAGCAGCCCGTCCCCCGGACGGGAGATTCAGAACACCGGGGAGCTGTTTTTT.

The V and J genes are TRBV7-9 and TRBJ2-1; maybe TRBD2 (6 bases). Germline V gene sequence: CDR1 SEHNR, CDR2 FQNEAQ (reference sequence). V lost 5 bases to trimming and J lost 0 bases, with 14 bases between them. The CDR3 totals 16 residues. For the CDR3, the DNA is TGTGCCAGCAGCCCACGACTGGGGGGCTCCTACAATGAGCAGTTCTTC. Translating gives CASSPRLGGSYNEQFF.

This clonotype has only a few counts. V usage is TRBV18 and J usage is TRBJ2-5, with no clear D. Trimming left V 3 bases short and J 1 base short, with 9 bases between. The germline V gene has CDR1 KGHSH and CDR2 LQKENI. The CDR3 totals 14 residues. In nucleotides, the CDR3 is TGTGCCAGCTCACCGCGGACGGCCCAAGAGACCCAGTACTTC. This sequence encodes CASSPRTAQETQYF.

The rearrangement uses TRBV20-1 and TRBJ1-5; 8 bases fit TRBD1. The CDR3 is 15 residues long. J gave up 6 bases and V 3 bases, and 10 bases lay outside the gene matches. The germline V gene has CDR1 DFQATT and CDR2 SNEGSKA (reference sequence). In DNA form, the CDR3 reads TGCAGTGCTAGTCTGCAGGGGGCCGCGGGTCAGCCCCAGCATTTT. Its protein product is CSASLQGAAGQPQHF.

In this sample, this clonotype turned up many times. CDR3 in amino acids: CSAATQRYNEKLFF. The CDR3 nucleotides read TGCAGTGCTGCTACACAGAGGTATAATGAAAAACTGTTTTTT. This chain connects TRBV20-1 to TRBJ1-4; no clear D. Germline values: CDR1 DFQATT, CDR2 SNEGSKA (reference sequence). The length of the CDR3 is 14 residues. V dropped 5 bases and J dropped 4 bases, with 14 bases sitting between them.

The chain has TRBV20-1 and TRBJ2-1; D call uncertain. The CDR3 has 11 amino acids. The V end was cut by 6 bases, the J end by 2 bases, with 5 bases between. Germline V CDR1 and CDR2: DFQATT, SNEGSKA (reference sequence). CDR3 in amino acids: CSATAYNEQFF. DNA for the CDR3: TGCAGTGCAACGGCCTACAATGAGCAGTTCTTC.

This clonotype was seen a few times. The V call is TRBV4-1, the J call TRBJ2-1; 8 bases map to TRBD2. Germline assignment: CDR1 MGHRA and CDR2 YSYEKL. This CDR3 has 14 amino acids. V shed 4 bases and J 9 bases; nucleotides not matched to a gene: 8. The CDR3 spells CASSPRGLASEQFF. DNA for the CDR3: TGCGCCAGCAGCCCTCGAGGACTAGCTAGTGAGCAGTTCTTC.

V and J are TRBV13 and TRBJ1-1; D unclear. The CDR3 loop spans 12 amino acids. V was shortened by 8 bases and J by 4 bases, with 11 bases between the two germline ends. Germline CDR1 is PRHDT and CDR2 is FYEKMQ (reference sequence). The CDR3 spells CASEGPGTEAFF. The CDR3, as DNA: TGTGCCAGCGAGGGTCCTGGCACTGAAGCTTTCTTT.